This paragraph reports one T cell receptor (beta chain). This record comes from a study of control samples from healthy donors and cancer patients. Germline V gene sequence: CDR1 SGHTA, CDR2 FQGNSA. CDR3 size: 13 residues. V was pared by 3 bases and J by 6 bases, with 11 bases between. Sequencing used immunoSEQ multiplex PCR; TCRdb keeps in-frame clones, though not all of them. This table has 150,000 to 200,000 clones, roughly 89% appearing once. The source of this sequence is a woman aged 45-59 years in good health. The sequenced material came from blood. V usage is TRBV7-2 and J usage is TRBJ1-2, with D perhaps matching TRBD1 (6 bases). CDR3 coding DNA: TGTGCCAGCAGCTTGCAGGCAGGGGATGGCTACACCTTC. Its translation is CASSLQAGDGYTF.